One TCR delta chain is described in this entry. No antigen is known for it. TCRdb called clones from the PCR reads again using CATT. The table shows 5,000 to 8,000 delta-chain clones, with less than 45% occurring only once. This sample is part of a study of human gamma delta and Vdelta1 T cells. Study results and limitations: Polyclonal Delta One T cells reportedly showed broad cytotoxic targeting of acute myeloid leukemia.

V gave up 0 bases and J gave up 2 bases; unmatched junction bases: 27. CDR1 and CDR2 from the germline V gene are TSWWSYY and QGS. This CDR3 is 24 amino acids long. The rearrangement links TRDV1 to TRDJ4, with TRDD3 identical over 13 bases. This TCR derives from a human donor in good health. The sample comprised Vdelta1 gamma-delta T cells from blood grown in culture (DOT cells). This chain's CDR3 is CALGELPTGPRDFLLGDTLRPLIF. CDR3 DNA: TGTGCTCTTGGGGAACTACCTACGGGGCCACGAGACTTCTTACTGGGGGATACGCTTAGACCCCTGATCTTT.